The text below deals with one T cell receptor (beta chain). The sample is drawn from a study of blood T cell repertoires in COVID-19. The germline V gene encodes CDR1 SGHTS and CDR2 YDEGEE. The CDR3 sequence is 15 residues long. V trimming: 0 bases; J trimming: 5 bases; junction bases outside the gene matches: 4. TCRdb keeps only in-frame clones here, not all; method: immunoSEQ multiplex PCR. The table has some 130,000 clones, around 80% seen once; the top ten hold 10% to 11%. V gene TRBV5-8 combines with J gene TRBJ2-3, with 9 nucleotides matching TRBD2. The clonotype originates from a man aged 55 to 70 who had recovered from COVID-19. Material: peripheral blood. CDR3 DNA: TGTGCCAGCAGCTTGGCAGCGGGGGGCGGAGATACGCAGTATTTT. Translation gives CASSLAAGGGDTQYF.